Listed below are T cell receptor beta chains from one sample, sequenced in a study of blood T cell repertoires in COVID-19. The assay was immunoSEQ multiplex PCR, and TCRdb's table has in-frame clones only and misses some. The data contain 130,000 to 150,000 clones, 75% to 90% of them singletons. Sequencing input: peripheral blood. These receptors originate from a woman aged 45-65 years with acute or convalescent COVID-19. CDR3s include the opening cysteine and the closing phenylalanine or tryptophan. The D gene is left open where the match is weak. The size of a clone is reported for some rows only, either as once, few or many, or as a class for expanded clones.

TRBV18	-	-	17	TRBJ2-3	CASSPIDSSSSTDTQYF	TGTGCCAGCTCACCAATTGACAGTTCCTCTAGCACAGATACGCAGTATTTT
TRBV4-1	few	-	15	TRBJ2-1	CASSQEELVNNEQFF	TGCGCCAGCAGCCAAGAAGAGCTAGTTAACAATGAGCAGTTCTTC
TRBV11-1	few	-	13	TRBJ1-1	CASSLARDYEAFF	TGTGCCAGCAGCTTAGCCCGGGACTATGAAGCTTTCTTT
TRBV18	-	-	15	TRBJ2-7	CASSPPPGLGYEQYF	TGTGCCAGCTCACCGCCGCCAGGCCTCGGTTACGAGCAGTACTTC
TRBV27	once	TRBD1	16	TRBJ2-2	CASSEPGQGAGGELFF	TGTGCCAGCAGCGAACCGGGACAGGGGGCAGGCGGGGAGCTGTTTTTT
TRBV2	-	TRBD1	13	TRBJ1-2	CASSEDRARGYTF	TGTGCCAGCAGTGAGGACAGGGCGCGAGGCTACACCTTC
TRBV24-1	once	TRBD1	15	TRBJ2-7	CATSDNGQGAYEQYF	TGTGCCACCAGTGATAACGGACAGGGGGCCTACGAGCAGTACTTC
TRBV9	-	-	14	TRBJ2-7	CASSAHGGTYEQYF	TGTGCCAGCAGCGCCCATGGGGGGACTTACGAGCAGTACTTC
TRBV27	-	-	14	TRBJ1-5	CASRQGYSNQPQHF	TGTGCCAGCAGACAGGGATATAGCAATCAGCCCCAGCATTTT
TRBV5-4	once	-	13	TRBJ1-1	CASSFTGGTEAFF	TGTGCCAGCAGCTTTACAGGTGGCACTGAAGCTTTCTTT
TRBV2	once	TRBD1	14	TRBJ1-4	CASSEGNRGEKLFF	TGTGCCAGCAGTGAAGGAAACAGGGGTGAAAAACTGTTTTTT
TRBV3-1/TRBV3-2	-	-	11	TRBJ1-2	CASSRIYGYTF	TGTGCCAGCTCTAGGATCTATGGCTACACCTTC
TRBV27	few	-	14	TRBJ1-2	CASSLYGAGYGYTF	TGTGCCAGCAGTTTATATGGGGCTGGCTATGGCTACACCTTC
TRBV19	-	TRBD1	13	TRBJ1-1	CASRQGGSTEAFF	TGTGCCAGCAGACAGGGAGGAAGCACTGAAGCTTTCTTT
TRBV18	few	TRBD2	14	TRBJ2-7	CASSSIAGEDEQYF	TGTGCCAGCTCATCCATAGCGGGAGAGGACGAGCAGTACTTC
TRBV5-1	-	TRBD2	18	TRBJ2-3	CASSLGTSGTGATDTQYF	TGCGCCAGCAGCTTGGGGACTAGCGGCACAGGGGCCACAGATACGCAGTATTTT
TRBV29-1	once	TRBD2	13	TRBJ2-1	CSGGTSLTHEQFF	TGCAGCGGAGGGACTAGCTTAACCCATGAGCAGTTCTTC
TRBV6-5	-	-	14	TRBJ1-1	CATLRGLGDTEAFF	TGTGCCACCCTGCGGGGCTTGGGGGACACTGAAGCTTTCTTT
TRBV25-1	-	-	13	TRBJ1-1	CASSESGSTEAFF	TGTGCCAGCAGTGAATCGGGGTCCACTGAAGCTTTCTTT
TRBV14	-	-	13	TRBJ1-2	CASSQDRNYGYTF	TGTGCCAGCAGCCAGGACAGAAACTATGGCTACACCTTC
TRBV27	few	TRBD2	16	TRBJ2-1	CASSFSGTTGYNEQFF	TGTGCCAGCAGTTTTTCCGGGACTACGGGGTACAATGAGCAGTTCTTC
TRBV19	-	-	15	TRBJ2-7	CASSIVAGENYEQYF	TGTGCCAGTAGTATAGTGGCAGGGGAGAACTACGAGCAGTACTTC
TRBV5-1	-	-	15	TRBJ2-1	CASRPTPSEYNEQFF	TGCGCCAGCAGGCCGACGCCTAGCGAGTACAATGAGCAGTTCTTC
TRBV7-9	-	-	13	TRBJ2-5	CASSLVSGMTQYF	TGTGCCAGCAGCTTAGTGAGCGGTATGACCCAGTACTTC